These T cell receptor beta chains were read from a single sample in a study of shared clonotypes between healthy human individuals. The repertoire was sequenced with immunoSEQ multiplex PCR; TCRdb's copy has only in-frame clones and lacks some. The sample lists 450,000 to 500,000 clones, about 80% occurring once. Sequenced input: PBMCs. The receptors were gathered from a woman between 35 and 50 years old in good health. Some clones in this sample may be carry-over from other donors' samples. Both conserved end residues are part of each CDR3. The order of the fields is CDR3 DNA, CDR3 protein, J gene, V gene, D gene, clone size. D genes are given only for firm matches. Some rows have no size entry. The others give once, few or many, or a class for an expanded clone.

CDR3nt: TGTGCCAGCAGCCAAGATGGCAGTCTCTCTGGGGCCAACGTCCTGACTTTC
CDR3aa: CASSQDGSLSGANVLTF
j_gene: TRBJ2-6
v_gene: TRBV7-9
d_gene: .
abundance: .

CDR3nt: TGTGCCAGCAGCTGGGAGCTCGGGGGACAGGCGGAGACCCAGTACTTC
CDR3aa: CASSWELGGQAETQYF
j_gene: TRBJ2-5
v_gene: TRBV5-4
d_gene: TRBD1
abundance: .

CDR3nt: TGTGCCAGCAGCTTAGGGACAGGGACCGAGCAGTACTTC
CDR3aa: CASSLGTGTEQYF
j_gene: TRBJ2-7
v_gene: TRBV9
d_gene: TRBD1
abundance: .

CDR3nt: TGTGCCATCAGTGAGTCGAGCATGGGGAGAGCGGCAAACACCATATATTTT
CDR3aa: CAISESSMGRAANTIYF
j_gene: TRBJ1-3
v_gene: TRBV10-3
d_gene: .
abundance: .

CDR3nt: TGTGCCAGCTCACCTACGAAGGACAGGAATCAGCCCCAGCATTTT
CDR3aa: CASSPTKDRNQPQHF
j_gene: TRBJ1-5
v_gene: TRBV18
d_gene: TRBD1
abundance: once

CDR3nt: TGTGCCAGCAGCCCGCGCCAGGGTGGAACTGAAGCTTTCTTT
CDR3aa: CASSPRQGGTEAFF
j_gene: TRBJ1-1
v_gene: TRBV9
d_gene: .
abundance: .

CDR3nt: TGTGCCAGCAGTTGGGGAGCTAACACTGAAGCTTTCTTT
CDR3aa: CASSWGANTEAFF
j_gene: TRBJ1-1
v_gene: TRBV6-6
d_gene: .
abundance: once

CDR3nt: TGTGCCAGCAGCGCAGCGGGAAGGTGGGAGACCCAGTACTTC
CDR3aa: CASSAAGRWETQYF
j_gene: TRBJ2-5
v_gene: TRBV5-6
d_gene: TRBD2
abundance: .

CDR3nt: TGTGCCAGCAGTATTGACAGGGATGAAAAACTGTTTTTT
CDR3aa: CASSIDRDEKLFF
j_gene: TRBJ1-4
v_gene: TRBV28
d_gene: TRBD1
abundance: .

CDR3nt: TGTGCCAGCAGTTTAAAACCCCCCGGGACTAGCGGGAGGGCCCAAGCGGATACGCAGTATTTT
CDR3aa: CASSLKPPGTSGRAQADTQYF
j_gene: TRBJ2-3
v_gene: TRBV27
d_gene: TRBD2
abundance: .

CDR3nt: TGTGCCAGCAGCCCGCTCCAGGGGGAACTAGGGGGCCACAATGAGCAGTTCTTC
CDR3aa: CASSPLQGELGGHNEQFF
j_gene: TRBJ2-1
v_gene: TRBV21-1
d_gene: .
abundance: .

CDR3nt: TGTGCCTGGACGCTTGTGGGGGCCTTAGGCTACACCTTC
CDR3aa: CAWTLVGALGYTF
j_gene: TRBJ1-2
v_gene: TRBV30
d_gene: .
abundance: .

CDR3nt: TGCGCCAGCAGCATCCAGGGGTTGCACTATGGCTACACCTTC
CDR3aa: CASSIQGLHYGYTF
j_gene: TRBJ1-2
v_gene: TRBV5-1
d_gene: .
abundance: .

CDR3nt: TGTGCCAGCAGTTTATCGGGAACCAAGGGGGGAAAACTGTTTTTT
CDR3aa: CASSLSGTKGGKLFF
j_gene: TRBJ1-4
v_gene: TRBV28
d_gene: .
abundance: .

CDR3nt: TGTGCCACCAGCAGGGAGGGGCTTAACACCGGGGAGCTGTTTTTT
CDR3aa: CATSREGLNTGELFF
j_gene: TRBJ2-2
v_gene: TRBV15
d_gene: .
abundance: .

CDR3nt: TGTGCCAGTTGTTTTAGCGGGGTCAACACCGGGGAGCTGTTTTTT
CDR3aa: CASCFSGVNTGELFF
j_gene: TRBJ2-2
v_gene: TRBV19
d_gene: TRBD2
abundance: .

CDR3nt: TGTGCCAGTAGTTCAGGGATGTACAATGAGCAGTTCTTC
CDR3aa: CASSSGMYNEQFF
j_gene: TRBJ2-1
v_gene: TRBV19
d_gene: .
abundance: .

CDR3nt: TGCGCCAGCAGTCTCGGACTAGATACTAATGAGCAGTTCTTC
CDR3aa: CASSLGLDTNEQFF
j_gene: TRBJ2-1
v_gene: TRBV5-1
d_gene: TRBD2
abundance: .

CDR3nt: TGTGCCAGCAGCTTATACGGGGGAGAAGGCTACACCTTC
CDR3aa: CASSLYGGEGYTF
j_gene: TRBJ1-2
v_gene: TRBV7-8
d_gene: .
abundance: .

CDR3nt: TGTGCCAGCAGCCGGACAGGGGAGAGGAACACTGAAGCTTTCTTT
CDR3aa: CASSRTGERNTEAFF
j_gene: TRBJ1-1
v_gene: TRBV7-3
d_gene: TRBD1
abundance: .

CDR3nt: TGTGCCAGCACCCCTCGGCAGGCGTCCGGGGAGCTGTTTTTT
CDR3aa: CASTPRQASGELFF
j_gene: TRBJ2-2
v_gene: TRBV7-2
d_gene: .
abundance: .

CDR3nt: TGTGCCAGCAGCGCCTTAGCGGGAGGGATCCAAGAGACCCAGTACTTC
CDR3aa: CASSALAGGIQETQYF
j_gene: TRBJ2-5
v_gene: TRBV7-8
d_gene: TRBD2
abundance: .

CDR3nt: TGTGCCAGCAAGGGTCAAGAGACCCAGTACTTC
CDR3aa: CASKGQETQYF
j_gene: TRBJ2-5
v_gene: TRBV6-1
d_gene: .
abundance: .

CDR3nt: TGTGCCAGCAGCTTAATGGCTAATGAGCAGTTCTTC
CDR3aa: CASSLMANEQFF
j_gene: TRBJ2-1
v_gene: TRBV7-9
d_gene: .
abundance: .

CDR3nt: TGTGCCAGCAGCGACGTACGGACTAGCGGGAGAGCAGATACGCAGTATTTT
CDR3aa: CASSDVRTSGRADTQYF
j_gene: TRBJ2-3
v_gene: TRBV2
d_gene: TRBD2
abundance: .

CDR3nt: TGTGCCTGGTGGCTGAAAAAGCGGGAGGGCCTTAATGAGCAGTTCTTC
CDR3aa: CAWWLKKREGLNEQFF
j_gene: TRBJ2-1
v_gene: TRBV30
d_gene: TRBD2
abundance: many

CDR3nt: TGTGCCAGCGCCCCTTCCCCCGATGCATCCACCGGGGAGCTGTTTTTT
CDR3aa: CASAPSPDASTGELFF
j_gene: TRBJ2-2
v_gene: TRBV6-4
d_gene: .
abundance: .

CDR3nt: TGCGCCAGCAGGGTCCGAGCGGGAGGTCTAACAGATACGCAGTATTTT
CDR3aa: CASRVRAGGLTDTQYF
j_gene: TRBJ2-3
v_gene: TRBV5-1
d_gene: TRBD2
abundance: .

CDR3nt: TGTGCCAGCATTAGAACGGGAGGGCCTAATCAAGAGACCCAGTACTTC
CDR3aa: CASIRTGGPNQETQYF
j_gene: TRBJ2-5
v_gene: TRBV28
d_gene: TRBD2
abundance: .

CDR3nt: TGTGCCAGCAGTGCCGGGACTAGCACCAATACGCAGTATTTT
CDR3aa: CASSAGTSTNTQYF
j_gene: TRBJ2-3
v_gene: TRBV27
d_gene: TRBD2
abundance: .

CDR3nt: TGCAGCGTTAGCCGAGGAGATAGCAATCAGCCCCAGCATTTT
CDR3aa: CSVSRGDSNQPQHF
j_gene: TRBJ1-5
v_gene: TRBV29-1
d_gene: .
abundance: .

CDR3nt: TGTGCCAGCAGCCCCGTAAGAATCTCAAGGGATGAGCAGTTCTTC
CDR3aa: CASSPVRISRDEQFF
j_gene: TRBJ2-1
v_gene: TRBV2
d_gene: .
abundance: .

CDR3nt: TGCAGTGCTAGAGGAAACACTGAAGCTTTCTTT
CDR3aa: CSARGNTEAFF
j_gene: TRBJ1-1
v_gene: TRBV20-1
d_gene: .
abundance: few

CDR3nt: TGTGCCAGCAGCGGGACTAATTACAATGAGCAGTTCTTC
CDR3aa: CASSGTNYNEQFF
j_gene: TRBJ2-1
v_gene: TRBV7-3
d_gene: TRBD2
abundance: .

CDR3nt: TGTGCCAGCAGCTCGGACAGGGGATCGGAGACCCAGTACTTC
CDR3aa: CASSSDRGSETQYF
j_gene: TRBJ2-5
v_gene: TRBV7-7
d_gene: TRBD1
abundance: .

CDR3nt: TGTGCCAGCAGCTTAACCGGGGACTCCTACAATGAGCAGTTCTTC
CDR3aa: CASSLTGDSYNEQFF
j_gene: TRBJ2-1
v_gene: TRBV7-3
d_gene: .
abundance: .

CDR3nt: TGTGCCAGCAGCCTAGGGACAGGGGGTTACGAGCAGTACTTC
CDR3aa: CASSLGTGGYEQYF
j_gene: TRBJ2-7
v_gene: TRBV6-1
d_gene: TRBD1
abundance: .

CDR3nt: TGTGCCAGCAGCAGTAGCGTAACCGGGGAGCTGTTTTTT
CDR3aa: CASSSSVTGELFF
j_gene: TRBJ2-2
v_gene: TRBV4-2
d_gene: .
abundance: .

CDR3nt: TGTGCCAGTAGTATAGGCAGGGGGTCCTACAATGAGCAGTTCTTC
CDR3aa: CASSIGRGSYNEQFF
j_gene: TRBJ2-1
v_gene: TRBV19
d_gene: TRBD1
abundance: .

CDR3nt: TGTGCCAGTAGATTAGGACAACCGGGACAGGGCTCTGGGGCCAACGTCCTGACTTTC
CDR3aa: CASRLGQPGQGSGANVLTF
j_gene: TRBJ2-6
v_gene: TRBV19
d_gene: TRBD1
abundance: once

CDR3nt: TGTGCCAGTAGTATACATGGGGGGGGTGCCACTGAAGCTTTCTTT
CDR3aa: CASSIHGGGATEAFF
j_gene: TRBJ1-1
v_gene: TRBV19
d_gene: .
abundance: .

CDR3nt: TGTGCCAGCGCCCCGGGCAGGGGCACAGATACGCAGTATTTT
CDR3aa: CASAPGRGTDTQYF
j_gene: TRBJ2-3
v_gene: TRBV28
d_gene: .
abundance: .